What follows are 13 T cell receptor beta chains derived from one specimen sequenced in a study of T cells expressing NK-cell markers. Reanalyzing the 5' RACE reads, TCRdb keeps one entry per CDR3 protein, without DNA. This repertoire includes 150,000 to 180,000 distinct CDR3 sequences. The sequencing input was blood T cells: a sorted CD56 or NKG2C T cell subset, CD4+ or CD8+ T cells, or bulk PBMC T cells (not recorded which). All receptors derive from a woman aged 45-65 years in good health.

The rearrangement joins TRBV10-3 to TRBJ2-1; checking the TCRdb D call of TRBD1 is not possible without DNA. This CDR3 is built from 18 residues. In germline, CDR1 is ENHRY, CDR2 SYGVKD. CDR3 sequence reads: CAISESNRADSSYNEQFF.

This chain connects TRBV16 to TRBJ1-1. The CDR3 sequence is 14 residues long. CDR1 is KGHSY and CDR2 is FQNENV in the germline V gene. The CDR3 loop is CASSQSEADTEAFF. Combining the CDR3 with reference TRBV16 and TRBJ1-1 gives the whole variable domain GEEVAQTPKHLVRGEGQKAKLYCAPIKGHSYVFWYQQVLKNEFKFLISFQNENVFDETGMPKERFSAKCLPNSPCSLEIQATKLEDSAVYFCASSQSEADTEAFFGQGTRLTVV.

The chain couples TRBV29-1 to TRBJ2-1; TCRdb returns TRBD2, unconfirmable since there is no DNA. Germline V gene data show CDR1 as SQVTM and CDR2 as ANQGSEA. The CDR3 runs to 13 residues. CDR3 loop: CSVAGGRKNEQFF.

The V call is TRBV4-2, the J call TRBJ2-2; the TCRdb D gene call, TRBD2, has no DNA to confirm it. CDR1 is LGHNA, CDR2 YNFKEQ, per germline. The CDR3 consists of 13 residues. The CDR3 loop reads CASSQETSGELFF.

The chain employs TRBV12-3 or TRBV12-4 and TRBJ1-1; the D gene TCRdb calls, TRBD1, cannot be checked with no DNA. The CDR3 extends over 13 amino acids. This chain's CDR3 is CASMGGMNTEAFF.

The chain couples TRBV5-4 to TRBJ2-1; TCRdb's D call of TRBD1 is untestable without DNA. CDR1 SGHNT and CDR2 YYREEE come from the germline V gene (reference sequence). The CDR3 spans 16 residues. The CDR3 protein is CASSWGTDRGYNEQFF.

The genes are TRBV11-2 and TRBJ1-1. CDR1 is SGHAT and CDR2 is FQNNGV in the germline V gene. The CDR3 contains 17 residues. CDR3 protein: CASSLGMGFQRDTEAFF.

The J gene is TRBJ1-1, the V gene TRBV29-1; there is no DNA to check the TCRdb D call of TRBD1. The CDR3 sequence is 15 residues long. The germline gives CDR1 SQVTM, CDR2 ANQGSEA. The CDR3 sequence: CSAWTGWQGNTEAFF.

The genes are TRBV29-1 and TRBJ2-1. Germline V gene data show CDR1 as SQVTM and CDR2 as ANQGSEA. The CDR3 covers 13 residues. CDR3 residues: CSVQMSDRHEQFF.

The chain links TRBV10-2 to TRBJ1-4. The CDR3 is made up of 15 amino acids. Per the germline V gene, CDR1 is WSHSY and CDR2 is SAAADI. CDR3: CASSESGATNEKLFF.

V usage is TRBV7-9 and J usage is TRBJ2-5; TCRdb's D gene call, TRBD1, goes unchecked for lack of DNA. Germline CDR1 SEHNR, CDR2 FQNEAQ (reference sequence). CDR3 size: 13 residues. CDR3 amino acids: CASSLGGRETQYF.

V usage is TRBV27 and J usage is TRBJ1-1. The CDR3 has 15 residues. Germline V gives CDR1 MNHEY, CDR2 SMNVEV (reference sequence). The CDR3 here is CASSSSVVLNTEAFF.

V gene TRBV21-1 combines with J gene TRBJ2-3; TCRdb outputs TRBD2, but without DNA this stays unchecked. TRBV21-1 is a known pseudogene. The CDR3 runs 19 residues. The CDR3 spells CASSAAGTSGPASTDTQYF.